Below, one T cell receptor beta chain is given with its context. CDR3 length: 12 amino acids. V shed 6 bases and J shed 8 bases, with 14 bases lying between them. CDR1 is SGHRS and CDR2 is YFSETQ in the germline V gene. The data are from a study of T cell changes during pregnancy in multiple sclerosis. Assay: immunoSEQ multiplex PCR; the TCRdb copy retains only in-frame clones and omits some. The repertoire holds around 86,000 clones, with 90% to 95% as singletons. The material was peripheral blood, obtained in the first trimester of pregnancy. The chain is built from TRBV5-1 and TRBJ1-2; no reliable D call. The source of this sequence is a female donor with multiple sclerosis, enrolled in a pregnancy study. DNA of the CDR3: TGCGCCAGCAAATTGGGCTCGGGAGGCTACACCTTC. Protein sequence: CASKLGSGGYTF.